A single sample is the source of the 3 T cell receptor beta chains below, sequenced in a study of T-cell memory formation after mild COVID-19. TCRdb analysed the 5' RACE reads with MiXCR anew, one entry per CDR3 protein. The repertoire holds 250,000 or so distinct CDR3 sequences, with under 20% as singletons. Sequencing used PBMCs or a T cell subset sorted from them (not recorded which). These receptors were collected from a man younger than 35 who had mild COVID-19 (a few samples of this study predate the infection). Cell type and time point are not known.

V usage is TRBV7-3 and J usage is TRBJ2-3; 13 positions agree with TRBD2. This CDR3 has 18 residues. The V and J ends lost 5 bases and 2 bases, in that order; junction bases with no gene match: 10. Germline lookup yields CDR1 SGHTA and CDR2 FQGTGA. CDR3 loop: CASSPGLAGAADTDTQYF. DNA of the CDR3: TGTGCCAGCAGCCCCGGACTAGCGGGGGCTGCGGACACAGATACGCAGTATTTT.

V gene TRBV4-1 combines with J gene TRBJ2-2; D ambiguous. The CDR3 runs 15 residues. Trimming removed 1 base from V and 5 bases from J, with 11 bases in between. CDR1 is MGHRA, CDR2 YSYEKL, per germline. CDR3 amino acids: CASSQVGVVTGELFF. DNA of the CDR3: TGCGCCAGCAGCCAAGTCGGAGTTGTAACCGGGGAGCTGTTTTTT.

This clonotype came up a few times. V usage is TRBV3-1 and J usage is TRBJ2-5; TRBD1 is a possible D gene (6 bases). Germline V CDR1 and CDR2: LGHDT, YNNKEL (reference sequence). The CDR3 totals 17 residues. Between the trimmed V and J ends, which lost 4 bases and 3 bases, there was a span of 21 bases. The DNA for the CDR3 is TGTGCCAGCAGCCCTAAACCCGGGTGGGGGCAGAAAGAGACCCAGTACTTC. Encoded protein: CASSPKPGWGQKETQYF.